This T cell receptor (beta chain) derives from a study of a mutant IDH1 vaccine in newly diagnosed glioma. About the research overall: Treated patients had a mean age of around 39 years and a sex split that was around 60% male and 37.5% female. Week 35 was assigned to visit V12, and week 47 was assigned to visit V13.

On this clone itself: Its specificity is not known.

The repertoire was sequenced with immunoSEQ multiplex PCR; TCRdb's copy has only in-frame clones and lacks some. The sample consists of just under 70,000 clones, approximately 88% of them appearing once. Described time point: week 35, safety follow-up. Every vaccination contained 300 ug of the mutant IDH1 20-mer peptide and was paired with topical imiquimod. Vaccinations, eight in total, occurred in weeks 1, 3, 5, 7, 11, 15, 19, 23. The study enrolled donors with new WHO grade 3 or 4 IDH1-mutant, ATRX-lost astrocytomas. This sequence originates from a man between 18 and 35 years old with glioma. Specimen: PBMCs, collected from a glioma patient whose treatment included an IDH1 peptide vaccine.

The CDR3 DNA follows: TGTGCCAGCAGCTATGGGATGAGGGGGGCCAACGTCCTGACTTTC. This translates into CASSYGMRGANVLTF. The V and J genes are TRBV7-8 and TRBJ2-6; D remains unclear. The CDR3 runs 15 residues. Trimming stripped 4 bases from V and 4 bases from J, with 11 bases between. The germline CDR1 and CDR2 sequences are SGHVS and FQNEAQ.